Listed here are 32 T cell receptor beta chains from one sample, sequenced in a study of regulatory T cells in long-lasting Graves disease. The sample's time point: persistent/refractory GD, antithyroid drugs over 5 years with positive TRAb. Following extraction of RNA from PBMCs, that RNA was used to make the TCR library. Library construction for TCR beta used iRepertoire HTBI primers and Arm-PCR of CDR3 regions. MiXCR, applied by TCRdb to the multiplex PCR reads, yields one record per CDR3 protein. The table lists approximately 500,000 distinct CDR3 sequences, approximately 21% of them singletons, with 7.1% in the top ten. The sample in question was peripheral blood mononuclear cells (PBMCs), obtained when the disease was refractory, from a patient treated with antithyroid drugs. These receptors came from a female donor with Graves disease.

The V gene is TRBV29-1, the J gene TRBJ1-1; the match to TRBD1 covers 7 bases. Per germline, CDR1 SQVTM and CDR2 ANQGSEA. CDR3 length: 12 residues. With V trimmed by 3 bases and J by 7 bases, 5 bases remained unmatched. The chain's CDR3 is CSVERGQVEAFF. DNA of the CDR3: TGCAGCGTTGAGAGGGGGCAGGTTGAAGCTTTCTTT.

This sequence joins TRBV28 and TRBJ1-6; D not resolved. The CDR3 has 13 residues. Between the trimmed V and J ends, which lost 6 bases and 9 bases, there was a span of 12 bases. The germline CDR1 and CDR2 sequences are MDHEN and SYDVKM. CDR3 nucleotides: TGTGCCAGCAGCCAGGAGTTGAGTTCACCCCTCCACTTT. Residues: CASSQELSSPLHF.

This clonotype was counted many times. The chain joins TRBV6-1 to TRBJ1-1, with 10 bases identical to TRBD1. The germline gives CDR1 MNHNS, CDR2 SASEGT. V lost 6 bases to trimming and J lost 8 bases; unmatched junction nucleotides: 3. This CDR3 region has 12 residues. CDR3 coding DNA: TGTGCCAGCAGCGGGACAGGGGTGGAAGCTTTCTTT. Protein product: CASSGTGVEAFF.

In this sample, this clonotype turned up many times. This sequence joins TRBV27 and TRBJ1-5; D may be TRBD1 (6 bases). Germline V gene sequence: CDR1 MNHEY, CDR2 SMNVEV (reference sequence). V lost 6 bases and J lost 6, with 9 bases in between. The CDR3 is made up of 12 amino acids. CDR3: CASRTGIQPQHF. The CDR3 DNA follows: TGTGCCAGCAGAACAGGGATTCAGCCCCAGCATTTT.

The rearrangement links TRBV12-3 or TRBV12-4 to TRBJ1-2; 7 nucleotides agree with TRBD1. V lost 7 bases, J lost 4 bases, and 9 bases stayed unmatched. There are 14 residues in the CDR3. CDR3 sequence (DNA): TGTGCCAGCACCCCCGGGACAGACAGCTATGGCTACACCTTC. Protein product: CASTPGTDSYGYTF.

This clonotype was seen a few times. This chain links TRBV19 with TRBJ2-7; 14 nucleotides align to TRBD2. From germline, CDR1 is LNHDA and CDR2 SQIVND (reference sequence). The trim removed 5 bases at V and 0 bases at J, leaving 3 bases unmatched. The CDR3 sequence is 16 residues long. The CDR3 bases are TGTGCCAGTAGTGGCGGACTAGCGGGGGGCTCCTACGAGCAGTACTTC. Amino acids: CASSGGLAGGSYEQYF. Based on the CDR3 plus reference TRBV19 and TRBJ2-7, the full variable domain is DGGITQSPKYLFRKEGQNVTLSCEQNLNHDAMYWYRQDPGQGLRLIYYSQIVNDFQKGDIAEGYSVSREKKESFPLTVTSAQKNPTAFYLCASSGGLAGGSYEQYFGPGTRLTVT.

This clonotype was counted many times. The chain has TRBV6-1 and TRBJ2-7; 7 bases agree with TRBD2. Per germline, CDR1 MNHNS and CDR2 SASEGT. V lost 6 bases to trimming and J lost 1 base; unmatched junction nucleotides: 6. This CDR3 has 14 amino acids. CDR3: CASRRSGTSYEQYF. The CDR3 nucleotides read TGTGCCAGCAGGAGGAGCGGGACTTCCTACGAGCAGTACTTC.

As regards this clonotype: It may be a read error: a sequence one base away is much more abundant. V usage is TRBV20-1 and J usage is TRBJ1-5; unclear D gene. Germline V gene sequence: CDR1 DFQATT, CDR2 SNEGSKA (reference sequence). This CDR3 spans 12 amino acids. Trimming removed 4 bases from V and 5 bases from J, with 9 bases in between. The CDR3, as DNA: TGCAGTGCTACAGACACGTATCAGCCCCAGCATTTT. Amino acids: CSATDTYQPQHF.

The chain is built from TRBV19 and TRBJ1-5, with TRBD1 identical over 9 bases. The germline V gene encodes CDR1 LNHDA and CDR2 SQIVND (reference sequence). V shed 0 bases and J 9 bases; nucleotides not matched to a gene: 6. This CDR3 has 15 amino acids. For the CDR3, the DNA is TGTGCCAGTAGTATAGAAGGACAGGGGCCAAGGCCCCAGCATTTT. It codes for CASSIEGQGPRPQHF.

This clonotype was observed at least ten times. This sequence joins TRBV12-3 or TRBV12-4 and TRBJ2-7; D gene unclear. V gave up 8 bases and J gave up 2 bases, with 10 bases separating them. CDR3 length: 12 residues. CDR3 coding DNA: TGTGCCAGCTCCCTCTCGGCCTACGAGCAGTACTTC. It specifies CASSLSAYEQYF.

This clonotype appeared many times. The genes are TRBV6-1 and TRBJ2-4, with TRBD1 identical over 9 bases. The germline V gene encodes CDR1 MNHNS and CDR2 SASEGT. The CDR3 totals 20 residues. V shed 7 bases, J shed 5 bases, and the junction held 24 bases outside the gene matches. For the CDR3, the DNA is TGTGCCAGCACGGGACAGGGTTGGCAGCGGCACCCCCCGTGGGAAAACATTCAGTACTTC. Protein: CASTGQGWQRHPPWENIQYF.

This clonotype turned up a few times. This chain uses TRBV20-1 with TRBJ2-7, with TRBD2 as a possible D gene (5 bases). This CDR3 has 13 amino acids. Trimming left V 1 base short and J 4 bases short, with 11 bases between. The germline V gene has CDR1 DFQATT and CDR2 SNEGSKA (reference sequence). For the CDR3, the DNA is TGCAGTGCTAGAGGTCCCGGCGGGTACGAGCAGTACTTC. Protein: CSARGPGGYEQYF.

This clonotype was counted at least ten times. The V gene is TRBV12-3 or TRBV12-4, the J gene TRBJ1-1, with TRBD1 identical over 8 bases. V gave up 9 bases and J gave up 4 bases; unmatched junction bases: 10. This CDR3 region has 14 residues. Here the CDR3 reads CASSRQGPGTEAFF. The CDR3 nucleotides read TGTGCCAGTTCGAGACAGGGGCCCGGCACTGAAGCTTTCTTT.

The CDR3 loop reads CASSPSTGAAEAFF. CDR3 in DNA: TGTGCCAGCTCACCTTCGACAGGGGCCGCTGAAGCTTTCTTT. The chain has TRBV18 and TRBJ1-1; TRBD1 matches 8 bases. The CDR3 spans 14 residues. Germline CDR1 reads KGHSH; CDR2 reads LQKENI. V was clipped by 3 bases and J by 6 bases; unmatched bases: 6. The full variable domain, rest sourced from reference TRBV18 and TRBJ1-1, is NAGVMQNPRHLVRRRGQEARLRCSPMKGHSHVYWYRQLPEEGLKFMVYLQKENIIDESGMPKERFSAEFPKEGPSILRIQQVVRGDSAAYFCASSPSTGAAEAFFGQGTRLTVV.

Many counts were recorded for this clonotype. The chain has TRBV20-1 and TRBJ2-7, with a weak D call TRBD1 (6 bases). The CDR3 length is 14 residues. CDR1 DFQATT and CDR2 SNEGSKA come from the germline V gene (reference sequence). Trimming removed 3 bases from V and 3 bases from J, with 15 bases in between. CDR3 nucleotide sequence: TGCAGTGCTAGGGCGACAGGCCCCCTCTACGAGCAGTACTTC. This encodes CSARATGPLYEQYF.

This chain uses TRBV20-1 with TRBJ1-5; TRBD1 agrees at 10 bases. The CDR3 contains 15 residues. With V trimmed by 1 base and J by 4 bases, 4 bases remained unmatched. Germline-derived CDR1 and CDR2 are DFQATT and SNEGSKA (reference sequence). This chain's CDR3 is CSARAGTGVNQPQHF. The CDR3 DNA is TGCAGTGCTAGAGCTGGGACAGGGGTTAATCAGCCCCAGCATTTT.

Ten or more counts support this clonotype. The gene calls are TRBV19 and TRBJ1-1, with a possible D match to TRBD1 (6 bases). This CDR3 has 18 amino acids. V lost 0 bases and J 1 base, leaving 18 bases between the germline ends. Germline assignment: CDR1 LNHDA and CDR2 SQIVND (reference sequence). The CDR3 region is CASSIDPRLQGPNTEAFF. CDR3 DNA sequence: TGTGCCAGTAGTATAGATCCCCGCCTACAGGGTCCGAACACTGAAGCTTTCTTT.

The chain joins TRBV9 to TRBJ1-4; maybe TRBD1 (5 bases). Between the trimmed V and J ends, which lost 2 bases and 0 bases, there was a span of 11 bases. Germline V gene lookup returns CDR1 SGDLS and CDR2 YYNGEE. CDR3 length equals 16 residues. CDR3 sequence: CASSVGGSSTNEKLFF. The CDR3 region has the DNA TGTGCCAGCAGCGTGGGGGGGTCCTCAACTAATGAAAAACTGTTTTTT.

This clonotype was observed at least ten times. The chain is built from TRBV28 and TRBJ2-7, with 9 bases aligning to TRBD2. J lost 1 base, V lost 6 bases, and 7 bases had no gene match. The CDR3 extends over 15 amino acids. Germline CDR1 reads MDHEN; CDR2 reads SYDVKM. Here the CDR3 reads CASSSRLAVSYEQYF. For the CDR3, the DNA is TGTGCCAGCAGCTCTAGACTAGCGGTATCCTACGAGCAGTACTTC. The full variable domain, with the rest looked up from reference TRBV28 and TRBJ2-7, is DVKVTQSSRYLVKRTGEKVFLECVQDMDHENMFWYRQDPGLGLRLIYFSYDVKMKEKGDIPEGYSVSREKKERFSLILESASTNQTSMYLCASSSRLAVSYEQYFGPGTRLTVT.

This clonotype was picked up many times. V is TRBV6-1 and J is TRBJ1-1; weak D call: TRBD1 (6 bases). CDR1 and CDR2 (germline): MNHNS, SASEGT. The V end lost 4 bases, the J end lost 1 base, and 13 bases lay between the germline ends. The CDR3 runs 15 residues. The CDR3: CASSARNRENTEAFF. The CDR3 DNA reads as TGTGCCAGCAGTGCCCGTAACAGGGAGAACACTGAAGCTTTCTTT.

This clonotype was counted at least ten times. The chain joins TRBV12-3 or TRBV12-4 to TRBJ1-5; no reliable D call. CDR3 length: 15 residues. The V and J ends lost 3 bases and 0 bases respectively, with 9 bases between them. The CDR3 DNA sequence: TGTGCCAGCAGTTTCAGGCTTCTTAGCAATCAGCCCCAGCATTTT. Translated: CASSFRLLSNQPQHF.

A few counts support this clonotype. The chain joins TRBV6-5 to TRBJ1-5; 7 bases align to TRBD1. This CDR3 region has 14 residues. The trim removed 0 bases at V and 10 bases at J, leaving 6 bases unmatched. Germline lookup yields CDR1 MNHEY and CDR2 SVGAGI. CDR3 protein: CASSYSQGGEPQHF. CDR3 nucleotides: TGTGCCAGCAGTTACTCGCAGGGGGGAGAACCCCAGCATTTT.

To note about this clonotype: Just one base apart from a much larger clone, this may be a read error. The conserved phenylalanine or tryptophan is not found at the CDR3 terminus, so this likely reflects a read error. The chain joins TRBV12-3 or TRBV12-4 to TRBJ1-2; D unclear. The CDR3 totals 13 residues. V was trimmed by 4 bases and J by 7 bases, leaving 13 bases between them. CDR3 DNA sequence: TGTGCCAGCAGTTCCGGCAGCCTTTCTGGCTACACCCTC. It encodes CASSSGSLSGYTL.

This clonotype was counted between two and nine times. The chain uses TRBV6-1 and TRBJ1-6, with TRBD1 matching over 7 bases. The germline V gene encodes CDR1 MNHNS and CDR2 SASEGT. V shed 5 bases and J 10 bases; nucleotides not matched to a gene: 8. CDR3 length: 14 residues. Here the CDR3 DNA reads TGTGCCAGCAGTAAGACAACAGGGGACTCACCCCTCCACTTT. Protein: CASSKTTGDSPLHF.

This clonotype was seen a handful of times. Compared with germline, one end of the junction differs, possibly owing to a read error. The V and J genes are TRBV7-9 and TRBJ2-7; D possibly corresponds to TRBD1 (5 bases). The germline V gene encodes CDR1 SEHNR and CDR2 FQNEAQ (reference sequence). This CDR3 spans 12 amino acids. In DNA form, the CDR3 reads TGTGCCAGCAGTTTAGAACAGGCGTGGCAGTACTTC. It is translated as CASSLEQAWQYF.

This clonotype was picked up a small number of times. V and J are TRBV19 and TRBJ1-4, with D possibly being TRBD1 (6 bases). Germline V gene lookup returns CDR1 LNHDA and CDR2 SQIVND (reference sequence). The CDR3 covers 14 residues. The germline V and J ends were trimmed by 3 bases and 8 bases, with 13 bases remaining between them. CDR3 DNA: TGTGCCAGTAGTATCCCCGGGACACTCGAAAAACTGTTTTTT. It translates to CASSIPGTLEKLFF.

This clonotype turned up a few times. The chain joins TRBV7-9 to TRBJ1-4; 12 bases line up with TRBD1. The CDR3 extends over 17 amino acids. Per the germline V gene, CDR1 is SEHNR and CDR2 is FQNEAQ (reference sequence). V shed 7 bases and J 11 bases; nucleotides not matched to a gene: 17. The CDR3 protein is CASTYTPSGTGGNKLFF. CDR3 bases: TGTGCCAGCACCTATACACCCTCCGGGACAGGGGGCAATAAACTGTTTTTT. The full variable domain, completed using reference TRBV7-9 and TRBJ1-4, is DTGVSQNPRHKITKRGQNVTFRCDPISEHNRLYWYRQTLGQGPEFLTYFQNEAQLEKSRLLSDRFSAERPKGSFSTLEIQRTEQGDSAMYLCASTYTPSGTGGNKLFFGSGTQLSVL.

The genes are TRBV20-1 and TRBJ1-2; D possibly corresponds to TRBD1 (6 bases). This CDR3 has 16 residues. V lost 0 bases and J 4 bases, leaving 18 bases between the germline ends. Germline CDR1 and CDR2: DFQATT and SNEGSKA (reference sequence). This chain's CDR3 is CSARDPRRQDPYGYTF. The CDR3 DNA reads TGCAGTGCTAGAGACCCCCGCCGACAGGACCCCTATGGCTACACCTTC.

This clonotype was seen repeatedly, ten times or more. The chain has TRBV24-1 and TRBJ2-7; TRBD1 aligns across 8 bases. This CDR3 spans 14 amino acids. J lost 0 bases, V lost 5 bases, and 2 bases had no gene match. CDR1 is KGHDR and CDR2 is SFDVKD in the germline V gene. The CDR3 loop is CATSAGGSSYEQYF. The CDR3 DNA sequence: TGTGCCACCAGTGCAGGGGGCAGCTCCTACGAGCAGTACTTC.

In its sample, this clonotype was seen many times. Written as DNA, the CDR3 is TGTGCCAGCAGTGAACCATCGACAGGGAACGGTCCCCAGCATTTT. The encoded protein is CASSEPSTGNGPQHF. The chain is built from TRBV6-1 and TRBJ1-5, with TRBD1 matching over 7 bases. Germline V gene sequence: CDR1 MNHNS, CDR2 SASEGT. Losses at the gene ends were 2 bases for V and 10 bases for J; bases not matched to a gene: 11. The CDR3 loop spans 15 amino acids.

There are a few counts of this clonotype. The chain's CDR3 is CASSPPERGKNTEAFF. Here the CDR3 DNA reads TGTGCCAGCAGTCCCCCGGAGAGGGGTAAAAACACTGAAGCTTTCTTT. The gene calls are TRBV28 and TRBJ1-1, with a possible D match to TRBD1 (5 bases). V was shortened by 5 bases and J by 2 bases, with 18 bases between the two germline ends. Germline CDR1 and CDR2: MDHEN and SYDVKM. This CDR3 has 16 amino acids. Full variable domain (missing parts from reference TRBV28 and TRBJ1-1): DVKVTQSSRYLVKRTGEKVFLECVQDMDHENMFWYRQDPGLGLRLIYFSYDVKMKEKGDIPEGYSVSREKKERFSLILESASTNQTSMYLCASSPPERGKNTEAFFGQGTRLTVV.

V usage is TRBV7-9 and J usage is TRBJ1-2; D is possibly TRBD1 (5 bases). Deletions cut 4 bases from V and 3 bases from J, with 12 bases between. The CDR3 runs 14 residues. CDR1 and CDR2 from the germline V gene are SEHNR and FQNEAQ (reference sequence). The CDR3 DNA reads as TGTGCCAGCAGCTCGTCCCGGGGGGACTATGGCTACACCTTC. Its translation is CASSSSRGDYGYTF.